The 15 T cell receptor beta chains listed next were all sequenced from one sample in a study of shared clonotypes between healthy human individuals. Sequencing was performed with immunoSEQ multiplex PCR; in TCRdb, only in-frame clones are kept and a portion is missing. This sample has about 92,000 clones; less than 60% occur once, and the top ten carry roughly 16%. The sample consisted of PBMCs. These receptors all stem from a woman aged 40-49 years in good health. Some clones in this sample may be carry-over from other donors' samples.

In the case of this clone: This likely came from a read error, as a far larger clone is one base away. The genes are TRBV10-2 and TRBJ1-3; D gene uncertain. Trimming took 6 bases from V and 0 from J, leaving 18 bases between them. Germline V gives CDR1 WSHSY, CDR2 SAAADI. The CDR3 sequence is 17 residues long. The CDR3 region has the DNA TGCGCCAGCAGCCCCGCCGCCCCGAGAGACTCTGGAAACACCATATATTTT. Its protein product is CASSPAAPRDSGNTIYF.

This clone was seen repeatedly, ten times or more. This chain joins TRBV18 and TRBJ2-7, with D perhaps being TRBD1 or TRBD2 (6 bases each). This CDR3 contains 14 residues. V was cut by 5 bases and J by 2 bases, with 13 bases left in between. Germline V gene data show CDR1 as KGHSH and CDR2 as LQKENI. CDR3 nucleotides: TGTGCCAGCTCATCGGAGGGACATACCTACGAGCAGTACTTC. It is translated as CASSSEGHTYEQYF.

The gene calls are TRBV5-6 and TRBJ2-7; the D gene is possibly TRBD1 (6 bases). The CDR3 runs to 16 residues. V lost 1 base to trimming and J lost 3 bases, with 17 bases between them. Germline CDR1 and CDR2: SGHDT and YYEEEE. In DNA form, the CDR3 reads TGTGCCAGCAGCTTGACCCCAGGGGTCGCGCTCTACGAGCAGTACTTC. This codes for CASSLTPGVALYEQYF.

This clone was seen only once. Being one base from a much bigger clone, this may be a read error. The same CDR3 also results from other DNA sequences found in this sample. The V call is TRBV9, the J call TRBJ2-1, with D unresolved. The germline gives CDR1 SGDLS, CDR2 YYNGEE. The V and J ends lost 4 bases and 3 bases respectively, with 17 bases between them. This CDR3 is 16 amino acids long. The CDR3 loop reads CASSPDLGIVYNEQFF. CDR3 bases: TGTGCCAGCAGCCCTGACCTAGGGATAGTCTACAATGAGCAGTTCTTC.

The chain is built from TRBV5-1 and TRBJ2-1; D is undetermined. The V gene's germline CDR1 is SGHRS and CDR2 YFSETQ. Trimming stripped 5 bases from V and 5 bases from J, with 17 bases between. This CDR3 is 15 amino acids long. The CDR3 reads CASSSGLVGHNEQFF. In DNA form, the CDR3 reads TGCGCCAGCAGTTCGGGCCTGGTGGGCCACAATGAGCAGTTCTTC.

This clone has more than one count but fewer than ten. This CDR3 is also generated by other DNA sequences in the sample. The chain joins TRBV4-3 to TRBJ2-7; TRBD2 agrees at 9 bases. The CDR3 runs to 15 residues. Germline V lookup: CDR1 LGHNA, CDR2 YSLEER. Trimming removed 1 base from V and 1 base from J; junction bases left unmatched: 2. CDR3 loop: CASSQGLAGSYEQYF. CDR3 nucleotide sequence: TGCGCCAGCAGCCAAGGGCTAGCGGGGTCCTACGAGCAGTACTTC.

The V and J genes are TRBV7-2 and TRBJ2-7; 9 bases are shared with TRBD1. Germline-derived CDR1 and CDR2 are SGHTA and FQGNSA. The CDR3 contains 14 residues. J gave up 5 bases and V 5 bases, and 7 bases lay outside the gene matches. The CDR3 region has the DNA TGTGCCAGCAGCCGTTACAGGGGGCAAGACGAGCAGTACTTC. Translating it yields CASSRYRGQDEQYF.

V and J are TRBV28 and TRBJ2-7; 9 bases map to TRBD1. Germline V gene lookup returns CDR1 MDHEN and CDR2 SYDVKM. J was trimmed by 0 bases and V by 6 bases; bases with no gene match: 6. This CDR3 has 15 amino acids. The CDR3 coding sequence is TGTGCCAGCAGCCTGGCGGGACAGGGCTCCTACGAGCAGTACTTC. Translation gives CASSLAGQGSYEQYF.

V is TRBV29-1 and J is TRBJ2-1, with D possibly being TRBD2 (5 bases). This CDR3 has 14 residues. Germline CDR1 SQVTM, CDR2 ANQGSEA. Trimming removed 6 bases at V and 0 bases at J, with 12 bases between. In DNA form, the CDR3 reads TGCAGCGTCGCCAGGAGGAGCTCCTACAATGAGCAGTTCTTC. Translated, it gives CSVARRSSYNEQFF.

This rearrangement joins TRBV5-1 to TRBJ2-5; 7 bases are shared with TRBD2. The DNA end is more similar to TRBJ2-7, so the J call may be wrong. The CDR3 has 13 amino acids. Germline CDR1 reads SGHRS; CDR2 reads YFSETQ. The CDR3 sequence is CASSVRPGGEQYF. The CDR3 nucleotides read TGCGCCAGCAGCGTGCGTCCGGGGGGCGAGCAGTACTTC.

This chain uses TRBV28 with TRBJ2-6; 9 nucleotides agree with TRBD1. From germline, CDR1 is MDHEN and CDR2 SYDVKM. The CDR3 is made up of 18 amino acids. The ends lost 8 bases at V and 0 bases at J; junction bases unmatched: 11. CDR3 DNA: TGTGCCAGCTGCCCCCGGGACAGGGAGTTCTCTGGGGCCAACGTCCTGACTTTC. This codes for CASCPRDREFSGANVLTF.

The J gene is TRBJ1-5, the V gene TRBV28; D is unresolved. Germline CDR1 reads MDHEN; CDR2 reads SYDVKM. Trimming left V 6 bases short and J 6 bases short, with 12 bases between. There are 13 residues in the CDR3. DNA for the CDR3: TGTGCCAGCAGCGTAGGGCCCGCTCAGCCCCAGCATTTT. It encodes CASSVGPAQPQHF.

The sample holds many counts of this clone. The J gene is TRBJ1-1, the V gene TRBV6-5, with TRBD1 as a possible D gene (5 bases). The CDR3 length is 14 residues. Germline loops: CDR1 MNHEY, CDR2 SVGAGI. Trimming stripped 6 bases from V and 7 bases from J, with 18 bases between. CDR3 residues: CASRVRGYMDEAFF. CDR3 DNA: TGTGCCAGCAGGGTGAGGGGATATATGGATGAAGCTTTCTTT.

This sequence joins TRBV7-9 and TRBJ1-5, with TRBD1 identical over 10 bases. The germline V gene encodes CDR1 SEHNR and CDR2 FQNEAQ (reference sequence). J gave up 6 bases and V 1 base, and 3 bases lay outside the gene matches. This CDR3 has 15 amino acids. The CDR3 loop reads CASSLGRTGGQPQHF. CDR3 DNA: TGTGCCAGCAGCTTAGGTCGGACAGGGGGTCAGCCCCAGCATTTT.

The V gene is TRBV25-1, the J gene TRBJ2-5; possibly TRBD2 for D (6 bases). The CDR3 has 13 residues. The V gene's germline CDR1 is MGHDK and CDR2 SYGVNS. V gave up 0 bases and J gave up 5 bases, with 7 bases separating them. The CDR3 coding sequence is TGTGCCAGCAGTGAATATGGGGGGGAGACCCAGTACTTC. Amino acid sequence: CASSEYGGETQYF.